A selection of T cell receptor beta chains follows, all from one sample in a study of blood T cell repertoires in COVID-19. Method: immunoSEQ multiplex PCR; TCRdb's copy keeps in-frame clones and lacks some. The table records fewer than 200,000 clones, 80% of them present only once. The sample was peripheral blood. These receptors all come from a man between 65 and 80 years old with active or convalescent COVID-19. The CDR3 runs from the conserved cysteine through the conserved F or W. Each record gives: V gene, clone size, J gene, D gene, CDR3 protein, CDR3 DNA. A D gene is named only where the DNA matches it firmly. Part of the rows lack a size; the others show once, few, many or a class for expanded clones.

v_call: TRBV2
clone_size: -
j_call: TRBJ2-5
d_call: -
cdr3_aa: CASSEVAGTRETQYF
cdr3_nt: TGTGCCAGCAGTGAAGTTGCAGGGACACGGGAGACCCAGTACTTC

v_call: TRBV5-6
clone_size: -
j_call: TRBJ2-5
d_call: -
cdr3_aa: CASSLREGQETQYF
cdr3_nt: TGTGCCAGCAGCCTACGAGAGGGACAAGAGACCCAGTACTTC

v_call: TRBV5-1
clone_size: -
j_call: TRBJ2-1
d_call: -
cdr3_aa: CASRGSGSYNEQFF
cdr3_nt: TGCGCCAGCAGGGGGAGCGGCTCCTACAATGAGCAGTTCTTC

v_call: TRBV5-1
clone_size: -
j_call: TRBJ2-5
d_call: TRBD1
cdr3_aa: CASREDRGQETQYF
cdr3_nt: TGCGCCAGCAGGGAGGACAGGGGCCAAGAGACCCAGTACTTC

v_call: TRBV27
clone_size: -
j_call: TRBJ2-5
d_call: TRBD2
cdr3_aa: CASSPGRGAETQYF
cdr3_nt: TGTGCCAGCAGCCCAGGGAGGGGTGCAGAGACCCAGTACTTC

v_call: TRBV2
clone_size: -
j_call: TRBJ1-4
d_call: -
cdr3_aa: CASSPGVTNEKLFF
cdr3_nt: TGTGCCAGCAGTCCCGGGGTAACTAATGAAAAACTGTTTTTT

v_call: TRBV18
clone_size: -
j_call: TRBJ1-5
d_call: -
cdr3_aa: CASSLTDNQPQHF
cdr3_nt: TGTGCCAGCTCACTGACAGACAATCAGCCCCAGCATTTT

v_call: TRBV25-1
clone_size: few
j_call: TRBJ2-2
d_call: TRBD2
cdr3_aa: CASSEYGTSGLGELFF
cdr3_nt: TGTGCCAGCAGTGAATACGGGACTAGCGGCTTGGGGGAGCTGTTTTTT

v_call: TRBV19
clone_size: -
j_call: TRBJ1-3
d_call: -
cdr3_aa: CASSIGYRAPTHSGNTIYF
cdr3_nt: TGTGCCAGTAGCATAGGTTACAGGGCCCCAACTCACTCTGGAAACACCATATATTTT

v_call: TRBV19
clone_size: -
j_call: TRBJ2-3
d_call: -
cdr3_aa: CASSIGLMGGTDTQYF
cdr3_nt: TGTGCCAGTAGTATTGGCTTGATGGGAGGCACAGATACGCAGTATTTT

v_call: TRBV7-9
clone_size: few
j_call: TRBJ2-1
d_call: -
cdr3_aa: CASSSGKIQGSGKNEQFF
cdr3_nt: TGTGCCAGCAGCTCCGGGAAGATACAGGGAAGCGGTAAAAATGAGCAGTTCTTC

v_call: TRBV5-4
clone_size: -
j_call: TRBJ2-7
d_call: TRBD2
cdr3_aa: CASSLSAGEEGWEQYF
cdr3_nt: TGTGCCAGCAGCTTGTCCGCGGGAGAGGAAGGATGGGAGCAGTACTTC

v_call: TRBV9
clone_size: -
j_call: TRBJ2-1
d_call: -
cdr3_aa: CASSPDSYYNEQFF
cdr3_nt: TGTGCCAGCAGCCCGGACTCGTACTACAATGAGCAGTTCTTC

v_call: TRBV3-1/TRBV3-2
clone_size: -
j_call: TRBJ2-5
d_call: -
cdr3_aa: CASSQPVGGLQETQYF
cdr3_nt: TGTGCCAGCAGCCAACCCGTGGGGGGGCTCCAAGAGACCCAGTACTTC

v_call: TRBV7-9
clone_size: -
j_call: TRBJ2-7
d_call: TRBD1
cdr3_aa: CASSPTIDRGSSYEQYF
cdr3_nt: TGTGCCAGCAGCCCAACGATTGACAGGGGGTCCTCCTACGAGCAGTACTTC

v_call: TRBV7-9
clone_size: few
j_call: TRBJ1-4
d_call: -
cdr3_aa: CASSPVRGTNEKLFF
cdr3_nt: TGTGCCAGCAGCCCTGTCCGGGGAACTAATGAAAAACTGTTTTTT

v_call: TRBV29-1
clone_size: -
j_call: TRBJ1-2
d_call: -
cdr3_aa: CSVETANYGYTF
cdr3_nt: TGCAGCGTTGAAACGGCTAACTATGGCTACACCTTC

v_call: TRBV27
clone_size: -
j_call: TRBJ2-7
d_call: TRBD1
cdr3_aa: CASSISGTGDFEQYF
cdr3_nt: TGTGCCAGCAGTATCTCCGGGACAGGGGACTTCGAGCAGTACTTC

v_call: TRBV3-1/TRBV3-2
clone_size: -
j_call: TRBJ1-4
d_call: -
cdr3_aa: CASSLGRKLFF
cdr3_nt: TGTGCCAGCAGCCTCGGCAGGAAACTGTTTTTT

v_call: TRBV5-1
clone_size: -
j_call: TRBJ2-2
d_call: -
cdr3_aa: CASSYLDPQGGELFF
cdr3_nt: TGCGCCAGCAGCTACCTGGACCCCCAGGGCGGGGAGCTGTTTTTT

v_call: TRBV28
clone_size: -
j_call: TRBJ1-5
d_call: -
cdr3_aa: CASSTQSYQPQHF
cdr3_nt: TGTGCCAGCAGTACTCAAAGCTATCAGCCCCAGCATTTT

v_call: TRBV28
clone_size: -
j_call: TRBJ2-7
d_call: TRBD1
cdr3_aa: CASRTGSYEQYF
cdr3_nt: TGTGCCAGCAGGACAGGGAGCTACGAGCAGTACTTC

v_call: TRBV6-5
clone_size: once
j_call: TRBJ1-1
d_call: -
cdr3_aa: CASSNTGTLYPFF
cdr3_nt: TGTGCCAGCAGCAATACAGGGACCTTATATCCTTTCTTT

v_call: TRBV9
clone_size: -
j_call: TRBJ2-7
d_call: -
cdr3_aa: CASSVSPQSYEQYF
cdr3_nt: TGTGCCAGCAGCGTTTCCCCCCAGTCCTACGAGCAGTACTTC

v_call: TRBV23-1
clone_size: -
j_call: TRBJ2-7
d_call: -
cdr3_aa: CASSQGVRADEQYF
cdr3_nt: TGCGCCAGCAGTCAAGGAGTCAGGGCGGACGAGCAGTACTTC

v_call: TRBV18
clone_size: -
j_call: TRBJ1-6
d_call: TRBD1
cdr3_aa: CASSPGQGEHSPLHF
cdr3_nt: TGTGCCAGCTCACCGGGACAGGGGGAACATTCACCCCTCCACTTT

v_call: TRBV3-1/TRBV3-2
clone_size: -
j_call: TRBJ2-1
d_call: TRBD1
cdr3_aa: CASSHPGTGMHEQFF
cdr3_nt: TGTGCCAGCAGCCACCCCGGGACAGGGATGCATGAGCAGTTCTTC

v_call: TRBV19
clone_size: -
j_call: TRBJ1-1
d_call: TRBD1
cdr3_aa: CASSRGTVLTNEAFF
cdr3_nt: TGTGCCAGTAGTCGAGGGACAGTATTAACTAACGAAGCTTTCTTT

v_call: TRBV24-1
clone_size: -
j_call: TRBJ2-1
d_call: -
cdr3_aa: CATSAWGDNEQFF
cdr3_nt: TGTGCCACCAGTGCCTGGGGGGACAATGAGCAGTTCTTC

v_call: TRBV6-5
clone_size: -
j_call: TRBJ1-4
d_call: TRBD1
cdr3_aa: CASSWGQGGEKLFF
cdr3_nt: TGTGCCAGCAGTTGGGGACAGGGGGGGGAAAAACTGTTTTTT

v_call: TRBV7-9
clone_size: -
j_call: TRBJ2-1
d_call: TRBD2
cdr3_aa: CASSPLAGGDNEQFF
cdr3_nt: TGTGCCAGCAGCCCACTAGCGGGGGGGGACAATGAGCAGTTCTTC

v_call: TRBV2
clone_size: few
j_call: TRBJ1-2
d_call: -
cdr3_aa: CASIPRQVTYGYTF
cdr3_nt: TGTGCCAGCATCCCCAGACAGGTGACTTATGGCTACACCTTC

v_call: TRBV12-5
clone_size: -
j_call: TRBJ2-2
d_call: TRBD2
cdr3_aa: CASGLNLAGGDTGELFF
cdr3_nt: TGTGCTAGTGGTTTGAACCTAGCGGGGGGCGACACCGGGGAGCTGTTTTTT

v_call: TRBV27
clone_size: -
j_call: TRBJ2-7
d_call: TRBD1
cdr3_aa: CASSLKGQVTEQYF
cdr3_nt: TGTGCCAGCAGTTTAAAGGGACAGGTAACCGAGCAGTACTTC

v_call: TRBV18
clone_size: -
j_call: TRBJ2-5
d_call: TRBD1
cdr3_aa: CASSELTGGEETQYF
cdr3_nt: TGTGCCAGCTCAGAGTTGACAGGGGGCGAAGAGACCCAGTACTTC

v_call: TRBV7-9
clone_size: -
j_call: TRBJ1-1
d_call: -
cdr3_aa: CASFPQVGTEAFF
cdr3_nt: TGTGCCAGCTTCCCGCAGGTTGGGACTGAAGCTTTCTTT

v_call: TRBV28
clone_size: -
j_call: TRBJ1-6
d_call: TRBD1
cdr3_aa: CASVPGTGNSPLHF
cdr3_nt: TGTGCCAGTGTACCCGGGACAGGCAATTCACCCCTCCACTTT

v_call: TRBV7-2
clone_size: few
j_call: TRBJ2-2
d_call: -
cdr3_aa: CASSLQGGVSGELFF
cdr3_nt: TGTGCCAGCAGCCTACAAGGAGGCGTTTCCGGGGAGCTGTTTTTT

v_call: TRBV30
clone_size: few
j_call: TRBJ2-1
d_call: TRBD2
cdr3_aa: CAWGSGRVVGYNEQFF
cdr3_nt: TGTGCCTGGGGTAGCGGGAGAGTGGTTGGCTACAATGAGCAGTTCTTC

v_call: TRBV3-1/TRBV3-2
clone_size: -
j_call: TRBJ2-1
d_call: TRBD1
cdr3_aa: CASSPPFTRGPYNEQFF
cdr3_nt: TGTGCCAGCAGCCCACCTTTCACCAGGGGGCCCTACAATGAGCAGTTCTTC

v_call: TRBV7-2
clone_size: -
j_call: TRBJ1-2
d_call: -
cdr3_aa: CASSSTGYYGYTF
cdr3_nt: TGTGCCAGCAGCTCGACAGGATACTATGGCTACACCTTC

v_call: TRBV28
clone_size: -
j_call: TRBJ2-7
d_call: -
cdr3_aa: CASSLSGREQYF
cdr3_nt: TGTGCCAGCAGTTTGTCCGGGAGAGAGCAGTACTTC

v_call: TRBV5-8
clone_size: few
j_call: TRBJ2-7
d_call: TRBD2
cdr3_aa: CASSPGTSGGLEQYF
cdr3_nt: TGTGCCAGCAGCCCAGGGACTAGCGGGGGGCTCGAGCAGTACTTC

v_call: TRBV19
clone_size: -
j_call: TRBJ2-1
d_call: TRBD2
cdr3_aa: CASSPQPLAGGGNEQFF
cdr3_nt: TGTGCCAGTAGTCCCCAACCGCTAGCGGGAGGAGGGAATGAGCAGTTCTTC

v_call: TRBV5-1
clone_size: -
j_call: TRBJ2-1
d_call: TRBD2
cdr3_aa: CASSPGVAGNEQFF
cdr3_nt: TGCGCCAGCAGTCCCGGGGTAGCGGGAAATGAGCAGTTCTTC

v_call: TRBV4-3
clone_size: -
j_call: TRBJ1-2
d_call: -
cdr3_aa: CASSPDTNYGYTF
cdr3_nt: TGCGCCAGCAGCCCCGACACTAACTATGGCTACACCTTC

v_call: TRBV3-1/TRBV3-2
clone_size: -
j_call: TRBJ1-5
d_call: TRBD1
cdr3_aa: CASSQVWTGGLCSNQPQHF
cdr3_nt: TGTGCCAGCAGCCAAGTCTGGACAGGGGGATTGTGCAGCAATCAGCCCCAGCATTTT

v_call: TRBV20-1
clone_size: -
j_call: TRBJ2-5
d_call: -
cdr3_aa: CSASPSRVQTQYF
cdr3_nt: TGCAGTGCTAGTCCTTCAAGAGTGCAAACCCAGTACTTC

v_call: TRBV6-1
clone_size: -
j_call: TRBJ1-5
d_call: -
cdr3_aa: CASSEEVDTPQHF
cdr3_nt: TGTGCCAGCAGTGAAGAAGTGGACACTCCCCAGCATTTT

v_call: TRBV27
clone_size: -
j_call: TRBJ1-1
d_call: -
cdr3_aa: CASRPTGSTEAFF
cdr3_nt: TGTGCCAGCAGACCAACAGGGAGCACTGAAGCTTTCTTT

v_call: TRBV6-5
clone_size: -
j_call: TRBJ1-4
d_call: TRBD1
cdr3_aa: CASIKGQGNEKLFF
cdr3_nt: TGTGCCAGCATTAAGGGACAGGGTAATGAAAAACTGTTTTTT

v_call: TRBV12-5
clone_size: few
j_call: TRBJ2-3
d_call: TRBD2
cdr3_aa: CASCSGGADTQYF
cdr3_nt: TGTGCTAGTTGTAGCGGGGGGGCAGATACGCAGTATTTT

v_call: TRBV12-3/TRBV12-4
clone_size: -
j_call: TRBJ1-5
d_call: -
cdr3_aa: CASSFSEDQPQHF
cdr3_nt: TGTGCCAGCAGTTTCTCAGAAGATCAGCCCCAGCATTTT

v_call: TRBV5-1
clone_size: -
j_call: TRBJ1-6
d_call: TRBD1
cdr3_aa: CASSLGPRQGANSPLHF
cdr3_nt: TGCGCCAGCAGCTTAGGACCCCGACAGGGGGCGAATTCACCCCTCCACTTT

v_call: TRBV18
clone_size: -
j_call: TRBJ1-5
d_call: TRBD1
cdr3_aa: CASAQDRGWGNQPQHF
cdr3_nt: TGTGCCAGCGCCCAGGACAGGGGATGGGGCAATCAGCCCCAGCATTTT

v_call: TRBV19
clone_size: -
j_call: TRBJ1-5
d_call: -
cdr3_aa: CASSSRYRANQPQHF
cdr3_nt: TGTGCCAGTAGCTCCAGGTACAGGGCTAATCAGCCCCAGCATTTT

v_call: TRBV5-1
clone_size: -
j_call: TRBJ1-5
d_call: TRBD1
cdr3_aa: CASSLGQGGSNQPQHF
cdr3_nt: TGCGCCAGCAGCTTGGGACAGGGTGGGAGCAATCAGCCCCAGCATTTT